This T cell receptor beta chain was sequenced in a study of T cells in localized non-small cell lung cancer. With regard to this clone: No antigen is known for it.

Data came from immunoSEQ multiplex PCR; TCRdb stores just in-frame clones and leaves some out. The repertoire includes approximately 2,600 clones, about 20% of them detected once, and around 24% sits in the top ten. Study-level findings and limits: There was higher T cell clonality in uninvolved adjacent lung than in tumor, and it was highest there.

Specimen: lung tumor tissue, collected before any cancer treatment. The sequence came from a male donor at least 60 years old with stage II squamous cell lung carcinoma.

This CDR3 is CASSYSGRVWFF. The CDR3 DNA reads as TGTGCCAGCAGTTATTCCGGCAGGGTTTGGTTCTTC. V usage is TRBV6-8 and J usage is TRBJ2-1; possibly TRBD1 for D (5 bases). Trimming took off 3 bases at V and 15 bases at J, with 15 bases between the two ends. This CDR3 region has 12 residues. From germline, CDR1 is MNHGY and CDR2 SAAAGT.